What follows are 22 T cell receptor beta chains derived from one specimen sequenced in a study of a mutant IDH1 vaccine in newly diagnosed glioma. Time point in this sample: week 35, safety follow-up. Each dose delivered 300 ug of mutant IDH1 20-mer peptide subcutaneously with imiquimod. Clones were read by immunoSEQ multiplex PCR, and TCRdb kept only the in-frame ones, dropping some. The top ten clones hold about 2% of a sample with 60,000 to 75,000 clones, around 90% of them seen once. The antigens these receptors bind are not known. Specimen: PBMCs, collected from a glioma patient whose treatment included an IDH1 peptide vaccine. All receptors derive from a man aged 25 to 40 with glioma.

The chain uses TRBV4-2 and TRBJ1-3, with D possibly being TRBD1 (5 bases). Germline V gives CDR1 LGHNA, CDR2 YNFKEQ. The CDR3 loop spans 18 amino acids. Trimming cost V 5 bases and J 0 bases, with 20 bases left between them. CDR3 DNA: TGTGCCAGCAGCTCAACATCCGGGACTTTCAGCTCTGGAAACACCATATATTTT. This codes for CASSSTSGTFSSGNTIYF.

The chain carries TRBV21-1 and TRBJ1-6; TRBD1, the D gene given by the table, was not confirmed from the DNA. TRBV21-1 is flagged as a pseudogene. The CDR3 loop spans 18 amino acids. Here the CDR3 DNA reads TGTGCCAGCAGCCCTAAGGTCGGGCAGGGTGGGGATAATTCACCCCTCCACTTT. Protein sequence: CASSPKVGQGGDNSPLHF.

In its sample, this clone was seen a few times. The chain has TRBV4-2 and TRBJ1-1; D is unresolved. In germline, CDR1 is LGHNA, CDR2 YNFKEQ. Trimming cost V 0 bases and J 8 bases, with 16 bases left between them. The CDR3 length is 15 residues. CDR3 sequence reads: CASSQDLGSVKEAFF. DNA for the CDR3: TGTGCCAGCAGCCAAGATCTGGGCAGCGTAAAGGAAGCTTTCTTT.

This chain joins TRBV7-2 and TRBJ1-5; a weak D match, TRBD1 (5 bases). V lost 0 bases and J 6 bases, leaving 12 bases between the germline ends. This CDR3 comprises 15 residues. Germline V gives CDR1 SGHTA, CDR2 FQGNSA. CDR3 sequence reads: CASSLAGGESQPQHF. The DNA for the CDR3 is TGTGCCAGCAGCTTAGCGGGGGGTGAGTCTCAGCCCCAGCATTTT.

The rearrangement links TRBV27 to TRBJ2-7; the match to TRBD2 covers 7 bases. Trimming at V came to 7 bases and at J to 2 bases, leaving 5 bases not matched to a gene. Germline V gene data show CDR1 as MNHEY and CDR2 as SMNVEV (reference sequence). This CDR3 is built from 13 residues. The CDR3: CASKAGETYEQYF. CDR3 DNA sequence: TGTGCCAGCAAGGCGGGAGAGACCTACGAGCAGTACTTC.

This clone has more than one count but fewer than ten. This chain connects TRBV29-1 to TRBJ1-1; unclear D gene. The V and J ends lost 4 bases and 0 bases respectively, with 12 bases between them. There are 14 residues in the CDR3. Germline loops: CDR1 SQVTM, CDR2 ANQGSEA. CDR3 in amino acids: CSVAGGALNTEAFF. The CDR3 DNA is TGCAGCGTTGCTGGAGGAGCCCTGAACACTGAAGCTTTCTTT.

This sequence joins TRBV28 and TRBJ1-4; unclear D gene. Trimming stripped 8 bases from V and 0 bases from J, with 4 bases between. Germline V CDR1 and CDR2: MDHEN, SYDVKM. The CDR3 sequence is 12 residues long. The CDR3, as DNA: TGTGCCAGCCGGACAACTAATGAAAAACTGTTTTTT. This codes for CASRTTNEKLFF.

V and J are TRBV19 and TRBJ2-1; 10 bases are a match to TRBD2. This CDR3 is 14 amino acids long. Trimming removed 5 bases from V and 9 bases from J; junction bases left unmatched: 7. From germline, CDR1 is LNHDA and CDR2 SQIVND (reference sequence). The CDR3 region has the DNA TGTGCCAGTAGTGAAGCGGGAGGGCTTGTTGAGCAGTTCTTC. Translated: CASSEAGGLVEQFF. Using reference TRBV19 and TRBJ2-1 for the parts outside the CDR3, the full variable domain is DGGITQSPKYLFRKEGQNVTLSCEQNLNHDAMYWYRQDPGQGLRLIYYSQIVNDFQKGDIAEGYSVSREKKESFPLTVTSAQKNPTAFYLCASSEAGGLVEQFFGPGTRLTVL.

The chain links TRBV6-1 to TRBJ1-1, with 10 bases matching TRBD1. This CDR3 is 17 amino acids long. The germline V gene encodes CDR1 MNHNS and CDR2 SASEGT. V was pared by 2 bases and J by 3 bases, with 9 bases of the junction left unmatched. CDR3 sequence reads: CASSEIFGDRGDTEAFF. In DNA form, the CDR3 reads TGTGCCAGCAGTGAAATTTTCGGGGACAGGGGTGACACTGAAGCTTTCTTT.

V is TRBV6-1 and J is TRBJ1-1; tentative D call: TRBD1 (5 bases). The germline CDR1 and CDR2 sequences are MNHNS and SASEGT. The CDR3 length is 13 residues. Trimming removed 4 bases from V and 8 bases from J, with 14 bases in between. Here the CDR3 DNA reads TGTGCCAGCAGTGCTTTCGGTAGGGACGAAGCTTTCTTT. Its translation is CASSAFGRDEAFF.

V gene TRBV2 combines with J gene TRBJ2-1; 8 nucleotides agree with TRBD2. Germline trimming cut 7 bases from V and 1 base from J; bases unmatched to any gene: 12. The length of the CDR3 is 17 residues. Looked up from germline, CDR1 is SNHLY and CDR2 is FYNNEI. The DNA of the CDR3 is TGTGCCAGCACCCCCCGCGGGGGGCCGGTTTCCTACAATGAGCAGTTCTTC. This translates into CASTPRGGPVSYNEQFF.

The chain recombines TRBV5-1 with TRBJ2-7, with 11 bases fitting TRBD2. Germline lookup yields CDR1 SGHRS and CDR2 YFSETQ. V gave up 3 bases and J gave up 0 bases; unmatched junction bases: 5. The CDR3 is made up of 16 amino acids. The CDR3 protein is CASSYGTSGISYEQYF. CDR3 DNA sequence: TGCGCCAGCAGCTATGGGACTAGCGGAATCTCCTACGAGCAGTACTTC.

CDR3 region: CASRLGYADPPGGGGKYEQYF. CDR3 sequence (DNA): TGTGCAAGTCGCTTAGGGTATGCGGACCCACCGGGTGGCGGGGGGAAGTACGAGCAGTACTTC. The rearrangement uses TRBV12-2 and TRBJ2-5; the table calls TRBD2, which could not be checked here. The end of the DNA aligns better with TRBJ2-7, so the J call may be wrong. TRBV12-2 is an annotated pseudogene. The CDR3 is 21 residues long.

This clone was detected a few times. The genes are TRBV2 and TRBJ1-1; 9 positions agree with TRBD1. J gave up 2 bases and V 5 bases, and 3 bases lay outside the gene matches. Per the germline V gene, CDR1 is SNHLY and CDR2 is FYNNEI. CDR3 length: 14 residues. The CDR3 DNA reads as TGTGCCAGCAGTACAGGGGGCCCCAACACTGAAGCTTTCTTT. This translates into CASSTGGPNTEAFF.

CDR3 in DNA: TGTGCCAGCAGTCGGACAGTATGGACCTACGAGCAGTACTTC. It encodes CASSRTVWTYEQYF. This sequence joins TRBV6-6 and TRBJ2-7; D may be TRBD1 (6 bases). Germline V gene sequence: CDR1 MNHNY, CDR2 SVGAGI (reference sequence). The CDR3 extends over 14 amino acids. V was trimmed by 5 bases and J by 2 bases, leaving 13 bases between them.

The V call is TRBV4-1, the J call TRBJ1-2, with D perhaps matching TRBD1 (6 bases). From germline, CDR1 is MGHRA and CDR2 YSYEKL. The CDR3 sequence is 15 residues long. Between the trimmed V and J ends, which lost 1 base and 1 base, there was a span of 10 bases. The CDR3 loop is CASSQVAGDNYGYTF. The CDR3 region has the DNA TGCGCCAGCAGCCAAGTAGCAGGGGATAACTATGGCTACACCTTC.

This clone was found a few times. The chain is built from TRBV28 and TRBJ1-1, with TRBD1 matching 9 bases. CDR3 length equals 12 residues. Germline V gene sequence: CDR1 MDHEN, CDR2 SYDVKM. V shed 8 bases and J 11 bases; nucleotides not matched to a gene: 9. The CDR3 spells CASPSGDRGAFF. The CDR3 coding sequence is TGTGCCAGCCCTTCGGGAGACAGGGGGGCTTTCTTT.

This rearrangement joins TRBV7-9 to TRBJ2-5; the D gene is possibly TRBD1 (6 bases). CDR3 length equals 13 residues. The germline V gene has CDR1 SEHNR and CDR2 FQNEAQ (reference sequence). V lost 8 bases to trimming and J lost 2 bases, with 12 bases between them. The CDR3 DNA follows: TGTGCCAGCGCCCCAGGGGTTCAAGAGACCCAGTACTTC. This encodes CASAPGVQETQYF.

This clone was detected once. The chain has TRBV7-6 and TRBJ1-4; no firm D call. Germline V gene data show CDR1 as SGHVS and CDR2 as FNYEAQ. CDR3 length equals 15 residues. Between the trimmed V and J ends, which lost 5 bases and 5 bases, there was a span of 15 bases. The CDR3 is CASSLWTSANEKLFF. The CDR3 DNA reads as TGTGCCAGCAGCCTATGGACGTCCGCAAATGAAAAACTGTTTTTT.

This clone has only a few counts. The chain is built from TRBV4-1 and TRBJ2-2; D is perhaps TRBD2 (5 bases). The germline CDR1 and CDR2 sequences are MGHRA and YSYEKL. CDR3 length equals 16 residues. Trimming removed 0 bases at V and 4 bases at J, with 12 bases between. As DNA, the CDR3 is TGCGCCAGCAGCCAAGAAACTAGTGGTCTCACCGGGGAGCTGTTTTTT. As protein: CASSQETSGLTGELFF.

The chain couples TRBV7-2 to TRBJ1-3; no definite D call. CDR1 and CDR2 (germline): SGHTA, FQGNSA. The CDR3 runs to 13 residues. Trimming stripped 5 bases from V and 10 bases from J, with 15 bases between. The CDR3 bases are TGTGCCAGCAGCCAAGACTCCCCCGGGACCATATATTTT. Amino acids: CASSQDSPGTIYF.

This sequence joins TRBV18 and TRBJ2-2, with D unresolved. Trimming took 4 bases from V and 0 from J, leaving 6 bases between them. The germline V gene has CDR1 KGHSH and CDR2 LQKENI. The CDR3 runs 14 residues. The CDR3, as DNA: TGTGCCAGCTCACGGGCAACGAACACCGGGGAGCTGTTTTTT. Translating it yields CASSRATNTGELFF.